The 20 T cell receptor beta chains reported below all come from one sample, sequenced in a study of CD8+CD57+ T cells in acquired aplastic anemia. Profiling that covered TCR beta VDJ and CDR3 relied on genomic DNA as its template. Each CDR3 protein gets one entry after TCRdb re-called the reads with MiXCR. The data hold a few hundred thousand distinct CDR3 sequences, with 50% to 70% observed a single time. Sequencing used sorted CD4+, CD8+, or CD8+CD57+ T cells (not recorded which) from PBMCs. Receptors originate from a human donor with severe aplastic anemia or a healthy control (not recorded which).

In regard to this clonotype: A junction end diverges from the germline sequence, so it may reflect a read error. V gene TRBV7-2 combines with J gene TRBJ2-5; unclear D gene. Germline lookup yields CDR1 SGHTA and CDR2 FQGNSA. This CDR3 spans 14 amino acids. The CDR3 loop is CARSLATVKETQYF. For the CDR3, the DNA is TGTGCCCGCAGCTTAGCCACTGTTAAAGAGACCCAGTACTTC.

The chain recombines TRBV2 with TRBJ2-7; 7 nucleotides agree with TRBD2. J gave up 2 bases and V 3 bases, and 4 bases lay outside the gene matches. Germline V gene data show CDR1 as SNHLY and CDR2 as FYNNEI. CDR3 size: 14 residues. The CDR3 nucleotides read TGTGCCAGCAGTGATTTTGCGGGGGCCTACGAGCAGTACTTC. It yields the protein CASSDFAGAYEQYF. The full variable domain, with the rest looked up from reference TRBV2 and TRBJ2-7, is EPEVTQTPSHQVTQMGQEVILRCVPISNHLYFYWYRQILGQKVEFLVSFYNNEISEKSEIFDDQFSVERPDGSNFTLKIRSTKLEDSAMYFCASSDFAGAYEQYFGPGTRLTVT.

Worth noting for this clonotype: A much larger clone differs by one base, so this may be a read error. The J gene is TRBJ2-5, the V gene TRBV5-1; a weak D match, TRBD2 (6 bases). The CDR3 has 16 amino acids. Germline V gives CDR1 SGHRS, CDR2 YFSETQ. Trimming removed 0 bases at V and 4 bases at J, with 16 bases between. The CDR3 here is CASSLAVGGGRETQYF. The CDR3 nucleotides read TGCGCCAGCAGCTTGGCCGTCGGGGGAGGACGAGAGACCCAGTACTTC.

The CDR3 region has the DNA TGTGCCACCAGAGCCCAGGGGCGGTACGAGCAGTACTTC. Its protein product is CATRAQGRYEQYF. V usage is TRBV15 and J usage is TRBJ2-7; weak D call: TRBD1 (6 bases). The CDR3 runs to 13 residues. The germline gives CDR1 LNHNV, CDR2 YYDKDF (reference sequence). Deletions cut 6 bases from V and 4 bases from J, with 13 bases between.

The chain combines TRBV20-1 with TRBJ2-1; D is ambiguous. V lost 0 bases to trimming and J lost 5 bases, with 8 bases between them. Germline-derived CDR1 and CDR2 are DFQATT and SNEGSKA (reference sequence). The CDR3 has 13 amino acids. The CDR3 loop reads CSARDPEHNEQFF. The CDR3 nucleotides read TGCAGTGCTAGAGATCCGGAACACAATGAGCAGTTCTTC.

This clonotype was seen at least ten times. The V call is TRBV19, the J call TRBJ1-1; maybe TRBD1 (6 bases). Trimming left V 5 bases short and J 1 base short, with 14 bases between. The germline V gene encodes CDR1 LNHDA and CDR2 SQIVND (reference sequence). The CDR3 extends over 15 amino acids. CDR3 sequence: CASSANRQANTEAFF. In nucleotides, the CDR3 is TGTGCCAGTAGTGCCAACCGACAGGCGAACACTGAAGCTTTCTTT.

The chain combines TRBV7-3 with TRBJ2-2; D is uncertain. CDR1 is SGHTA and CDR2 is FQGTGA in the germline V gene. V lost 1 base and J lost 10, with 13 bases in between. The CDR3 runs 14 residues. CDR3 sequence: CASSLKSPFAELFF. The CDR3 nucleotides are TGTGCCAGCAGCTTAAAATCCCCCTTCGCGGAGCTGTTTTTT.

About this clonotype: This is likely a read error, given that the CDR3 carries no conserved phenylalanine or tryptophan at its end. The limits of the CDR3 on the DNA are not certain, so only TCRdb's listed CDR3 is given. This sequence joins TRBV5-1 and TRBJ2-5; TRBD2 was called by the table and not checked on the DNA. The CDR3 comprises 14 residues, both ends counted. Germline values: CDR1 SGHRS, CDR2 YFSETQ. CDR3 sequence: CASSLWTSGGASVS.

This chain connects TRBV5-6 to TRBJ2-5; 7 bases map to TRBD1. The better agreement between TRBJ2-7 and the DNA end casts doubt on the J call. This CDR3 is built from 16 residues. CDR1 is SGHDT and CDR2 is YYEEEE in the germline V gene. The CDR3 sequence is CASSLVPGQSSYEQYF. CDR3 DNA sequence: TGTGCCAGCAGCTTGGTACCGGGACAGTCCTCCTACGAGCAGTACTTC.

V usage is TRBV9 and J usage is TRBJ1-5; D call uncertain. The CDR3 is 14 residues long. Germline V lookup: CDR1 SGDLS, CDR2 YYNGEE. V lost 4 bases and J 0 bases, leaving 8 bases between the germline ends. In DNA form, the CDR3 reads TGTGCCAGCAGCCCCTCCGGTAGCAATCAGCCCCAGCATTTT. Translated, it gives CASSPSGSNQPQHF.

A remark on this clonotype: The DNA is left out, because the CDR3 cannot be placed on it with certainty; the CDR3 is given as TCRdb lists it. V and J are TRBV19 and TRBJ2-7; TRBD1, the D gene given by the table, was not confirmed from the DNA. Both ends counted, the CDR3 spans 14 residues. Germline V gene data show CDR1 as LNHDA and CDR2 as SQIVND (reference sequence). The CDR3 protein is CASSIVGTGNEQHF.

The gene calls are TRBV7-9 and TRBJ1-1; D not resolved. The CDR3 covers 13 residues. Germline-derived CDR1 and CDR2 are SEHNR and FQNEAQ (reference sequence). The V end lost 1 base, the J end lost 0 bases, and 3 bases lay between the germline ends. CDR3 nucleotides: TGTGCCAGCAGCTTAGTATTGAACACTGAAGCTTTCTTT. This translates into CASSLVLNTEAFF.

This chain uses TRBV9 with TRBJ1-6, with 8 bases matching TRBD1. The CDR3 totals 15 residues. Per germline, CDR1 SGDLS and CDR2 YYNGEE. Trimming took 4 bases from V and 5 from J; bases not matched to a gene: 5. In DNA form, the CDR3 reads TGTGCCAGCAGCCTGACAGGGGTAAATAATTCACCCCTCCACTTT. The encoded protein is CASSLTGVNNSPLHF.

This chain uses TRBV30 with TRBJ1-5; no definite D call. V was trimmed by 0 bases and J by 6 bases, leaving 12 bases between them. There are 14 residues in the CDR3. Germline assignment: CDR1 GTSNPN and CDR2 SVGIG (reference sequence). The CDR3 loop is CAWSVKGGGQPQHF. The CDR3 nucleotides are TGTGCCTGGAGTGTAAAAGGAGGAGGTCAGCCCCAGCATTTT.

The chain couples TRBV7-6 to TRBJ2-7, with 9 positions matching TRBD1. The junction had 10 bases not matched to a gene; V was cut back by 2 bases and J by 5 bases. The CDR3 is 16 amino acids. Germline V gene data show CDR1 as SGHVS and CDR2 as FNYEAQ. CDR3 protein: CASSLIGWTGVNEQYF. DNA for the CDR3: TGTGCCAGCAGCTTAATTGGATGGACAGGGGTAAACGAGCAGTACTTC.

The chain couples TRBV7-8 to TRBJ2-7; TRBD2 aligns across 8 bases. With V trimmed by 5 bases and J by 6 bases, 9 bases remained unmatched. Germline CDR1 reads SGHVS; CDR2 reads FQNEAQ. The length of the CDR3 is 14 residues. CDR3 in amino acids: CASSPIAGRSEQYF. The CDR3 bases are TGTGCCAGCAGCCCTATAGCGGGGCGGAGCGAGCAGTACTTC.

This clonotype was counted only a few times. The V gene is TRBV20-1, the J gene TRBJ2-1; 8 bases agree with TRBD2. This CDR3 is 14 amino acids long. CDR1 and CDR2 (germline): DFQATT, SNEGSKA (reference sequence). J gave up 4 bases and V 6 bases, and 8 bases lay outside the gene matches. Here the CDR3 DNA reads TGCAGTGCCCCCCTGCCTAGCGGGTACAATGAGCAGTTCTTC. Translating gives CSAPLPSGYNEQFF.

This rearrangement joins TRBV12-3 or TRBV12-4 to TRBJ2-7; TRBD2 might be the D (5 bases). V was clipped by 4 bases and J by 0 bases, with 13 bases between them. The CDR3 consists of 15 residues. CDR3 residues: CASSSLGYSSYEQYF. In DNA, the CDR3 is TGTGCCAGCAGTTCACTAGGTTACAGCTCCTACGAGCAGTACTTC.

There are many counts of this clonotype. Written as DNA, the CDR3 is TGTGCCAGCAGTGAATCAGCCGGGGAGCTGTTTTTT. Translated, it gives CASSESAGELFF. V gene TRBV2 combines with J gene TRBJ2-2; D is unclear. Deletions cut 2 bases from V and 6 bases from J, with 4 bases between. CDR1 and CDR2 (germline): SNHLY, FYNNEI. The CDR3 is 12 amino acids.

This clonotype was seen a single time. Lacking the conserved final phenylalanine or tryptophan, this CDR3 likely reflects a read error. The limits of the CDR3 on the DNA are not certain, so only TCRdb's listed CDR3 is given. The J gene is TRBJ2-1, the V gene TRBV29-1; the listed D gene, TRBD2, was not tested against the DNA. Germline values: CDR1 SQVTM, CDR2 ANQGSEA. Ends included, the CDR3 has 14 residues. The CDR3 is CNASAAGGFAEEFV.